This T cell receptor (beta chain) is drawn from a study of cytomegalovirus exposure and HLA in healthy donors. Study-wide context: As an earlier analysis found, roughly 180 million T cells yielded 117 million unique TCR beta sequences. Broader study findings: Reportedly, fewer N-insertions than the approximately 700-donor mean appeared in an Asian-associated ancestry cluster in a later analysis.

Germline V CDR1 and CDR2: SGHAT, FQNNGV. J was trimmed by 1 base and V by 5 bases; bases with no gene match: 4. This CDR3 comprises 14 residues. The PCR had 60 Vbeta and 13 Jbeta primers. The repertoire was sequenced with immunoSEQ multiplex PCR; TCRdb's copy has only in-frame clones and lacks some. The sample has 160,000 or so clones, around 81% seen once; the top ten hold around 1%. This clone has just a few counts. The antigen is unknown. The receptor's source is a woman aged 40-49 years in good health and CMV-seronegative. The J gene is TRBJ2-5, the V gene TRBV11-2; 7 nucleotides match TRBD1. Material: PBMCs. CDR3 residues: CASSQRDSQETQYF. CDR3 bases: TGTGCCAGCAGCCAGAGGGACAGCCAAGAGACCCAGTACTTC.